One sample yielded the 8 T cell receptor beta chains listed below, sequenced in a study of shared clonotypes between healthy human individuals (dated by TCRdb to about 2020). Library method: the immunoSEQ multiplex PCR assay. TCRdb re-hosts the immuneACCESS table, in-frame sequences only. Its copies lack some clones; in the studies checked, an unresolved V gene accounts for under half of them, and the cause for the rest is not known. This sample is represented by millions of clones; around 96% of them were singletons. The ten largest account for more than 0.95% of the sample. CD8 naive samples were obtained by positive selection for CCR7 among CD45RO-negative cells, yielding a CD45RA+CCR7+ population from which TemRA cells were excluded. The sequenced sample was naive CD8+ T cells sorted from blood. In the paper's terms, the cell subset or site label means: CD45RA+CCR7+. The receptor source for this set is a man younger than 35 in good health.

This chain joins TRBV6-5 and TRBJ2-7; no clear D gene. Trimming took off 3 bases at V and 3 bases at J, with 12 bases between the two ends. Germline loops: CDR1 MNHEY, CDR2 SVGAGI. CDR3 size: 14 residues. CDR3 loop: CASSYQQWGYEQYF. The CDR3 nucleotides are TGTGCCAGCAGTTATCAGCAATGGGGCTACGAGCAGTACTTC.

The chain carries TRBV7-9 and TRBJ1-4; TRBD1 aligns across 11 bases. V trimming: 1 base; J trimming: 0 bases; junction bases outside the gene matches: 1. The V gene's germline CDR1 is SEHNR and CDR2 FQNEAQ (reference sequence). This CDR3 contains 17 residues. As DNA, the CDR3 is TGTGCCAGCAGCTTAGTGGGACAGGGGGCAACTAATGAAAAACTGTTTTTT. This encodes CASSLVGQGATNEKLFF.

The chain recombines TRBV27 with TRBJ2-7, with 7 bases fitting TRBD1. V shed 5 bases and J 3 bases; nucleotides not matched to a gene: 7. CDR3 length: 14 amino acids. Per germline, CDR1 MNHEY and CDR2 SMNVEV (reference sequence). The CDR3 is CASSPLGTVYEQYF. As DNA, the CDR3 is TGTGCCAGCAGTCCCCTAGGGACAGTCTACGAGCAGTACTTC.

DNA of the CDR3: TGTGCCAGCAGCTTATCGGTAGCGGGAGGGCCCACAGATACGCAGTATTTT. Translation gives CASSLSVAGGPTDTQYF. This rearrangement joins TRBV7-9 to TRBJ2-3, with 11 bases lining up with TRBD2. The trim removed 2 bases at V and 2 bases at J, leaving 6 bases unmatched. The CDR3 sequence is 17 residues long. Germline lookup yields CDR1 SEHNR and CDR2 FQNEAQ (reference sequence).

The gene calls are TRBV30 and TRBJ2-7; D perhaps matches TRBD2 (6 bases). Germline V gene lookup returns CDR1 GTSNPN and CDR2 SVGIG (reference sequence). CDR3 length: 12 amino acids. V lost 4 bases to trimming and J lost 4 bases, with 11 bases between them. This CDR3 reads CAWNAGTYEQYF. The CDR3 DNA sequence: TGTGCCTGGAACGCAGGGACTTACGAGCAGTACTTC.

This clone was observed a single time. The chain joins TRBV10-2 to TRBJ2-1; D gene unclear. CDR3 length equals 15 residues. The V gene lost 0 bases and the J gene lost 4 bases, with 10 bases spanning the gap. CDR1 and CDR2 (germline): WSHSY, SAAADI. CDR3: CASSESRLGYNEQFF. The DNA for the CDR3 is TGCGCCAGCAGTGAGTCCCGCCTTGGTTACAATGAGCAGTTCTTC.

This chain links TRBV5-4 with TRBJ2-2, with TRBD1 as a possible D gene (6 bases). With 4 bases removed from V and 6 bases from J, the gap between germline ends came to 19 bases. Germline loops: CDR1 SGHNT, CDR2 YYREEE (reference sequence). CDR3 size: 16 residues. CDR3 region: CASSRSGLGAAGELFF. The CDR3 DNA is TGTGCCAGCAGCCGATCGGGTCTGGGGGCAGCCGGGGAGCTGTTTTTT.

In this sample, this clone turned up once. The gene calls are TRBV5-5 and TRBJ2-7, with D hard to call. Trimming removed 0 bases at V and 2 bases at J, with 9 bases between. This CDR3 has 14 amino acids. From germline, CDR1 is SGHKS and CDR2 YYEKEE (reference sequence). The CDR3 DNA sequence: TGTGCCAGCAGCTTGGGCCCCGCTACCTACGAGCAGTACTTC. It is translated as CASSLGPATYEQYF.